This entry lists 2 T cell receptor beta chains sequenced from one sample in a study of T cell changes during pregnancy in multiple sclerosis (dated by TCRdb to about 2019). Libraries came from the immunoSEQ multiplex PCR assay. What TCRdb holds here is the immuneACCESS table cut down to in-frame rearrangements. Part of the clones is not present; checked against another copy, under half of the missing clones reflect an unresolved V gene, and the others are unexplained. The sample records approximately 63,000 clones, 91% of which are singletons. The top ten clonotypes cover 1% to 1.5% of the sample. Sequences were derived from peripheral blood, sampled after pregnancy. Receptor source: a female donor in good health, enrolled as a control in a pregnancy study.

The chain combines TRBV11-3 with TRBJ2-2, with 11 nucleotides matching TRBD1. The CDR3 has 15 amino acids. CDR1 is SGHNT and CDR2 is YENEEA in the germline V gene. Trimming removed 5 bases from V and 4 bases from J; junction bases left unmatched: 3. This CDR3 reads CASSPDRGRTGELFF. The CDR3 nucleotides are TGTGCCAGCAGCCCGGACAGGGGGCGCACCGGGGAGCTGTTTTTT.

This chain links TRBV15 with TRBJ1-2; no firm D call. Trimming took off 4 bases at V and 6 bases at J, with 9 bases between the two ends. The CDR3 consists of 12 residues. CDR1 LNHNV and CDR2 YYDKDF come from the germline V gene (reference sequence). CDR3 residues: CATSIGYDGYTF. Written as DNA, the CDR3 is TGTGCCACCAGCATCGGGTATGATGGCTACACCTTC.